These 19 T cell receptor beta chains share one sample of origin, sequenced in a study of OX40 agonist ivuxolimab in advanced cancers. This table comes from immunoSEQ multiplex PCR, and its TCRdb copy is limited to in-frame clones, with some not included. The table lists 55,000 to 70,000 clones, roughly 80% of them singletons. The sample here was CD4+ or CD8+ T cells sorted from blood, taken in a trial of the OX40 agonist ivuxolimab. The receptors stem from an adult with an advanced solid tumor such as melanoma, head and neck, liver or kidney cancer.

Only one count was recorded for this clone. The chain has TRBV6-1 and TRBJ1-2; TRBD1 matches 7 bases. The CDR3 runs 16 residues. Per the germline V gene, CDR1 is MNHNS and CDR2 is SASEGT. After removal of 0 bases from V and 8 bases from J, the junction contained 12 bases not matched to a gene. DNA of the CDR3: TGTGCCAGCAGTGAAGCGCCCGGGACAGCTATACGGGGCTACACCTTC. The encoded protein is CASSEAPGTAIRGYTF.

This clone was seen a handful of times. V usage is TRBV19 and J usage is TRBJ1-4, with TRBD1 as a possible D gene (5 bases). Per the germline V gene, CDR1 is LNHDA and CDR2 is SQIVND (reference sequence). The V end lost 5 bases, the J end lost 4 bases, and 17 bases lay between the germline ends. The CDR3 sequence is 16 residues long. The CDR3 DNA follows: TGTGCCAGTAGTTCCCCACGGGACTCTATTAATGAAAAACTGTTTTTT. Its translation: CASSSPRDSINEKLFF.

This CDR3 is CASRLDRTGSNQPQHF. CDR3 nucleotide sequence: TGTGCAAGTCGCTTGGACCGGACAGGTAGCAATCAGCCCCAGCATTTT. V and J are TRBV12-2 and TRBJ1-5; no check of the table's D call, TRBD1, against the DNA was made. TRBV12-2 is described as a pseudogene. This CDR3 is built from 16 residues.

The chain uses TRBV2 and TRBJ2-7, with 13 bases that match TRBD2. Germline loops: CDR1 SNHLY, CDR2 FYNNEI. This CDR3 has 16 amino acids. Trimming took 6 bases from V and 5 from J; bases not matched to a gene: 10. CDR3 coding DNA: TGTGCCAGCAGCCCCAACACTAGCGGGAGGGGTAACGAGCAGTACTTC. Protein: CASSPNTSGRGNEQYF.

In DNA form, the CDR3 reads TGTGCCAGCAGCGGGGGGGACAGAACCAATGAAGCTTTCTTT. Translated, it gives CASSGGDRTNEAFF. V and J are TRBV5-6 and TRBJ1-1; TRBD1 aligns across 7 bases. CDR3 length equals 14 residues. The germline V gene encodes CDR1 SGHDT and CDR2 YYEEEE. V dropped 4 bases and J dropped 7; count of bases not matched to a gene: 10.

This clone has a handful of counts. The chain is built from TRBV2 and TRBJ2-7, with TRBD2 as a possible D gene (5 bases). This CDR3 has 16 residues. Between the trimmed V and J ends, which lost 2 bases and 6 bases, there was a span of 20 bases. Germline V gene data show CDR1 as SNHLY and CDR2 as FYNNEI. This CDR3 reads CASSERNLKDAGEQYF. Written as DNA, the CDR3 is TGTGCCAGCAGTGAACGAAACCTGAAAGACGCGGGCGAGCAGTACTTC.

This chain connects TRBV10-1 to TRBJ2-1, with a weak D call TRBD2 (5 bases). There are 16 residues in the CDR3. Germline CDR1 and CDR2: WNHNN and SYGVQD (reference sequence). The V gene lost 0 bases and the J gene lost 3 bases, with 12 bases spanning the gap. CDR3 nucleotides: TGCGCCAGCAGTGAGTCGCGAGGGATGGGCTACAATGAGCAGTTCTTC. Amino acid sequence: CASSESRGMGYNEQFF.

The rearrangement links TRBV9 to TRBJ2-5, with D perhaps matching TRBD2 (6 bases). The CDR3 has 15 residues. V lost 0 bases, J lost 4 bases, and 13 bases lay in between. The germline V gene encodes CDR1 SGDLS and CDR2 YYNGEE. DNA for the CDR3: TGTGCCAGCAGCGTAGGACCGGGGGAGGCAGAGACCCAGTACTTC. As protein: CASSVGPGEAETQYF.

The rearrangement links TRBV4-1 to TRBJ2-3; TRBD2 might be the D (7 bases). Germline CDR1 and CDR2: MGHRA and YSYEKL. V lost 4 bases, J lost 5 bases, and 16 bases lay in between. The length of the CDR3 is 15 residues. CDR3 DNA: TGCGCCAGCAGCCGGGGAGGGGGAGAATTAGATACGCAGTATTTT. Translated, it gives CASSRGGGELDTQYF.

The chain joins TRBV29-1 to TRBJ2-1; 7 bases align to TRBD2. CDR1 is SQVTM and CDR2 is ANQGSEA in the germline V gene. This CDR3 has 15 amino acids. Trimming took 6 bases from V and 8 from J; bases not matched to a gene: 16. The DNA of the CDR3 is TGCAGCGTGCCCCTTTTGGGGGAGGGCTTGGATGAGCAGTTCTTC. Amino acids: CSVPLLGEGLDEQFF.

This clone came up once. Here the CDR3 DNA reads TGTGCCAGCTCACACGGACAGGGATTAGGAGAGACCCAGTACTTC. Translating gives CASSHGQGLGETQYF. V is TRBV18 and J is TRBJ2-5; 8 nucleotides line up with TRBD1. Germline trimming cut 4 bases from V and 4 bases from J; bases unmatched to any gene: 8. Germline V CDR1 and CDR2: KGHSH, LQKENI. The CDR3 is 15 residues long.

The gene calls are TRBV6-5 and TRBJ1-3; D call uncertain. This CDR3 contains 15 residues. Per germline, CDR1 MNHEY and CDR2 SVGAGI. The V gene lost 7 bases and the J gene lost 0 bases, with 13 bases spanning the gap. The CDR3 region has the DNA TGTGCCAGCATGCCTTGGACCCACTCTGGAAACACCATATATTTT. This encodes CASMPWTHSGNTIYF.

V is TRBV5-8 and J is TRBJ2-7, with D possibly being TRBD2 (5 bases). The CDR3 spans 15 residues. Deletions cut 4 bases from V and 6 bases from J, with 20 bases between. Germline V gives CDR1 SGHTS, CDR2 YDEGEE. The CDR3 reads CASSPEQLAQVEQYV. In nucleotides, the CDR3 is TGTGCCAGCAGCCCCGAACAATTAGCGCAGGTCGAGCAGTACGTC.

V is TRBV11-2 and J is TRBJ2-4, with 10 positions matching TRBD1. The CDR3 has 13 residues. The V gene end was trimmed by 8 bases and the J gene end by 4 bases; junction bases not matched to a gene: 2. Germline CDR1 reads SGHAT; CDR2 reads FQNNGV. The CDR3, as DNA: TGTGCCAGCTTGGGACAGGGGAAAAACATTCAGTACTTC. Residues: CASLGQGKNIQYF.

This chain joins TRBV6-5 and TRBJ2-2; D is ambiguous. Germline V lookup: CDR1 MNHEY, CDR2 SVGAGI. Trimming took off 6 bases at V and 5 bases at J, with 16 bases between the two ends. The CDR3 loop spans 15 amino acids. The CDR3: CASSPPSSWTGELFF. CDR3 DNA: TGTGCCAGCAGCCCACCAAGCAGCTGGACCGGGGAGCTGTTTTTT.

The chain combines TRBV25-1 with TRBJ1-5, with D unresolved. Germline CDR1 and CDR2: MGHDK and SYGVNS. The CDR3 covers 12 residues. Between the trimmed V and J ends, which lost 4 bases and 3 bases, there was a span of 4 bases. CDR3 bases: TGTGCCAGCAGTGCCCCCAATCAGCCCCAGCATTTT. It specifies CASSAPNQPQHF.

The count of this clone is one. This chain links TRBV28 with TRBJ2-7; D not certain. V was trimmed by 4 bases and J by 1 base, leaving 20 bases between them. The germline CDR1 and CDR2 sequences are MDHEN and SYDVKM. The CDR3 spans 17 residues. The CDR3 region is CASSYKVQLVRSYEQYF. CDR3 DNA sequence: TGTGCCAGCAGTTACAAAGTCCAATTGGTTCGGTCCTACGAGCAGTACTTC.

This clone was found a few times. The chain links TRBV2 to TRBJ2-3; 14 bases agree with TRBD2. The CDR3 loop spans 16 amino acids. CDR1 SNHLY and CDR2 FYNNEI come from the germline V gene. Trimming took 6 bases from V and 4 from J; bases not matched to a gene: 6. CDR3 DNA: TGTGCCAGCAGGGGACTAGCGGGAGATAAAGCAGATACGCAGTATTTT. As protein: CASRGLAGDKADTQYF.

The genes are TRBV5-6 and TRBJ2-4; 7 positions agree with TRBD2. CDR3 size: 18 residues. Trimming removed 2 bases from V and 1 base from J; junction bases left unmatched: 12. The V gene's germline CDR1 is SGHDT and CDR2 YYEEEE. The CDR3 sequence is CASSFRRGILPAKNIQYF. The CDR3 nucleotides read TGTGCCAGCAGCTTTAGGCGGGGGATACTGCCTGCCAAAAACATTCAGTACTTC.